This T cell receptor beta chain was recorded in a study of blood T cell repertoires in COVID-19. About the study: Sample material is recorded as cDNA or gDNA derived from T cells, B-cell-depleted T cells, or PBMCs.

Enrolled during active infection, Seattle patients were then followed longitudinally. The CDR3 totals 16 residues. The junction had 9 bases not matched to a gene; V was cut back by 5 bases and J by 3 bases. Looked up from germline, CDR1 is SEHNR and CDR2 is FQNEAQ (reference sequence). Profiled with immunoSEQ multiplex PCR; TCRdb holds only in-frame clones, not every one. The sample lists about 530,000 clones, 85% to 90% occurring once. J is TRBJ1-4 and V is TRBV7-9; TRBD1 aligns across 7 bases. The clonotype comes from a woman aged 45-65 years with COVID-19, enrolled during active disease. Specimen: peripheral blood. The CDR3 DNA sequence: TGTGCCAGCAGCCCCCCGGAGGGGGCGGCTAATGAAAAACTGTTTTTT. Its protein product is CASSPPEGAANEKLFF.